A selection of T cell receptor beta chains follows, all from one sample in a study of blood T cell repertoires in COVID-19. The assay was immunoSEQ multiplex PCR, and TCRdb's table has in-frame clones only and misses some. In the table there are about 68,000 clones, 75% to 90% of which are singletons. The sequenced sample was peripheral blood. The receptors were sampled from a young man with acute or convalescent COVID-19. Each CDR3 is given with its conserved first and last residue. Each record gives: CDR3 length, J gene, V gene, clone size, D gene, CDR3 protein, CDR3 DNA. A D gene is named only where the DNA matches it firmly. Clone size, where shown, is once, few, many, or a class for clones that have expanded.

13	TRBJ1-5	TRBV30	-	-	CAWSVWGDQPQHF	TGTGCCTGGAGTGTGTGGGGGGATCAGCCCCAGCATTTT
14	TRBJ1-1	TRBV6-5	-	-	CASSYDAGAGEAFF	TGTGCCAGCAGTTACGACGCGGGGGCGGGTGAAGCTTTCTTT
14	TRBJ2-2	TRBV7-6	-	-	CASSLAQGTGELFF	TGTGCCAGCAGCTTAGCACAGGGAACCGGGGAGCTGTTTTTT
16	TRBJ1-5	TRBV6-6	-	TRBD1	CASSYSRTGINQPQHF	TGTGCCAGCAGTTACTCGCGGACAGGGATCAATCAGCCCCAGCATTTT
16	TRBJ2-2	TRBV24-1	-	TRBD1	CATSDSGTGDTGELFF	TGTGCCACCAGTGATTCCGGGACAGGGGACACCGGGGAGCTGTTTTTT
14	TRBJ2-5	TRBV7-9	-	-	CASSQGTDQETQYF	TGTGCCAGCAGCCAAGGAACAGACCAAGAGACCCAGTACTTC
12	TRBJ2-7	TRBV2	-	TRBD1	CASSRGQYEQYF	TGTGCCAGCTCCCGGGGACAGTACGAGCAGTACTTC
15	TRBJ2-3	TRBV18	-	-	CASSPRPTSTDTQYF	TGTGCCAGCTCACCACGACCGACTAGCACAGATACGCAGTATTTT
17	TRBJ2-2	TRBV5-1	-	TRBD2	CASSLEVAGARGGELFF	TGCGCCAGCAGCTTGGAGGTAGCGGGAGCCCGTGGCGGGGAGCTGTTTTTT
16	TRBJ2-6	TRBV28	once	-	CASSLPDSTGANVLTF	TGTGCCAGCAGTTTGCCTGACAGTACTGGGGCCAACGTCCTGACTTTC
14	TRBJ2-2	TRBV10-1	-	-	CASSHHRGTGELFF	TGCGCCAGCAGCCACCACAGAGGGACCGGGGAGCTGTTTTTT
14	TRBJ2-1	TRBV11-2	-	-	CASSLISRANEQFF	TGTGCCAGCAGCTTAATCTCCCGCGCGAATGAGCAGTTCTTC
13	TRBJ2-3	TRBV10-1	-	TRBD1	CATRSGGADTQYF	TGCGCCACTCGATCAGGGGGCGCAGATACGCAGTATTTT
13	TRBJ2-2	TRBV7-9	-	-	CASGGLNTGELFF	TGTGCCAGCGGGGGCCTGAACACCGGGGAGCTGTTTTTT
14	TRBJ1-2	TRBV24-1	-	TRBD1	CATSDYDRGHGYTF	TGTGCCACCAGTGATTATGACAGGGGCCATGGCTACACCTTC
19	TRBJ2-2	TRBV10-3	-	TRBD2	CAISENAGTSGRGPGELFF	TGTGCCATCAGTGAGAATGCCGGGACTAGCGGGAGAGGTCCCGGGGAGCTGTTTTTT
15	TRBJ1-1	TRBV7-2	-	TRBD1	CASSSQGQGKTEAFF	TGTGCCAGCAGCTCCCAGGGACAGGGTAAGACTGAAGCTTTCTTT
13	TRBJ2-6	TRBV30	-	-	CAWSGSSSFGVTF	TGTGCCTGGAGCGGGTCCAGTTCGTTCGGGGTGACTTTC
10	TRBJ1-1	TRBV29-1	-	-	CSVAGTEAFF	TGCAGCGTCGCCGGGACAGAAGCTTTCTTT
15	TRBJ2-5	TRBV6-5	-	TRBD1	CASSYSRTGEQTQYF	TGTGCCAGCAGTTACTCTCGGACAGGGGAGCAGACCCAGTACTTC
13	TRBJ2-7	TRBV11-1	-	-	CASSFAGRYEQYF	TGTGCCAGCAGCTTTGCGGGACGCTACGAGCAGTACTTC
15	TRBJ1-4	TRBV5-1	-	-	CASSFSATGDGGLFF	TGCGCCAGCAGCTTCTCGGCGACCGGCGACGGAGGACTGTTTTTT
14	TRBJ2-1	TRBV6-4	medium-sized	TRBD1	CASSDRGLGNEQFF	TGTGCCAGCAGTGACAGGGGGCTCGGAAATGAGCAGTTCTTC
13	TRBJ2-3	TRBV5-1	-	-	CASSADSADTQYF	TGCGCCAGCAGCGCTGACAGCGCAGATACGCAGTATTTT
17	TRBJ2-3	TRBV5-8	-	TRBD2	CASSIPMTSGSTDTQYF	TGTGCCAGCAGCATACCCATGACTAGCGGAAGCACAGATACGCAGTATTTT
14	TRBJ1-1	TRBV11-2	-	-	CASSLGRLDTEAFF	TGTGCCAGCAGCTTAGGTCGACTCGACACTGAAGCTTTCTTT
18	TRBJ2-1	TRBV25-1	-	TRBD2	CASSVPSGSLAFYNEQFF	TGTGCCAGCAGTGTTCCTAGCGGGAGTTTAGCCTTCTACAATGAGCAGTTCTTC
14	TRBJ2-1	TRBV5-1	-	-	CASLSGTGNNEQFF	TGCGCCAGCCTTTCCGGGACTGGCAACAATGAGCAGTTCTTC
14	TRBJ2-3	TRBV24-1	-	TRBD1	CATSDRGGTDTQYF	TGTGCCACCAGCGACAGGGGCGGCACAGATACGCAGTATTTT
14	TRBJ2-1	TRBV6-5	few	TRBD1	CASRTGGSLNEQFF	TGTGCCAGCAGGACAGGGGGTAGTTTAAATGAGCAGTTCTTC
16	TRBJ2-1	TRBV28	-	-	CASSLYAGGSYNEQFF	TGTGCCAGCAGTTTATACGCGGGCGGCTCCTACAATGAGCAGTTCTTC
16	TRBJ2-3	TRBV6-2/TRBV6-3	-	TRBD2	CASSLAWGGATDTQYF	TGTGCCAGCAGCCTTGCCTGGGGGGGAGCGACCGATACGCAGTATTTT
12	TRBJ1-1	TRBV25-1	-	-	CASSAGKGEAFF	TGTGCCAGCAGTGCAGGGAAGGGTGAAGCTTTCTTT
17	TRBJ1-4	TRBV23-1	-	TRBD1	CASPHLDLGQGDEKLFF	TGCGCCAGCCCCCACCTCGACCTGGGACAGGGAGACGAAAAACTGTTTTTT
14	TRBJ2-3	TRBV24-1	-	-	CALNERDVTDTQYF	TGTGCCCTAAACGAACGGGATGTCACAGATACGCAGTATTTT
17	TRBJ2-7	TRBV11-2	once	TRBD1	CASSLGTGGSLSYEQYF	TGTGCCAGCAGCTTAGGGACAGGGGGTTCCCTCTCCTACGAGCAGTACTTC
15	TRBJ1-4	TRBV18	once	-	CASSPGPGEGEKLFF	TGTGCCAGCTCACCGGGACCCGGGGAGGGTGAAAAACTGTTTTTT
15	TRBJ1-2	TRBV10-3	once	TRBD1	CAISDESQGGYGYTF	TGTGCCATCAGTGACGAGAGTCAGGGGGGATATGGCTACACCTTC
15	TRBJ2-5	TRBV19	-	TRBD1	CASTPAGTGVRAQYF	TGTGCCAGTACCCCGGCCGGGACAGGCGTGCGTGCCCAGTACTTC
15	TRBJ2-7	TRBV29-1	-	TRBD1	CSVQRSGQGAHEQYF	TGCAGCGTCCAACGGTCGGGACAGGGGGCCCACGAGCAGTACTTC
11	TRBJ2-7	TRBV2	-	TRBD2	CAGGDSYEQYF	TGTGCCGGGGGGGACTCGTACGAGCAGTACTTC
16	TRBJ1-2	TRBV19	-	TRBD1	CASSRTGRLKNYGYTF	TGTGCCAGTAGTAGGACAGGGAGGTTAAAAAACTATGGCTACACCTTC
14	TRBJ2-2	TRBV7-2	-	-	CASSLHNQRVELFF	TGTGCCAGCAGCCTCCACAACCAGAGGGTGGAGCTGTTTTTT
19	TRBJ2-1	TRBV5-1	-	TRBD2	CASSPSPLAGVISYNEQFF	TGCGCCAGCAGCCCTTCGCCACTAGCGGGAGTAATCTCCTACAATGAGCAGTTCTTC
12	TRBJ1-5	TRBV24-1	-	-	CATSDLGGAQHF	TGTGCCACCAGTGATTTGGGCGGGGCCCAGCATTTT
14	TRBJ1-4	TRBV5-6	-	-	CASSIRVSNEKLFF	TGTGCCAGCAGCATCCGTGTCTCTAATGAAAAACTGTTTTTT
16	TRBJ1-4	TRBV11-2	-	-	CASSRGQLLTNEKLFF	TGTGCCAGCAGCCGTGGACAGCTACTAACTAATGAAAAACTGTTTTTT
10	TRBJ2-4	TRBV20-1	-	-	CSARQNIQYF	TGCAGTGCTCGTCAAAACATTCAGTACTTC
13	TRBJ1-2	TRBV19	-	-	CASQGTRNYGYTF	TGTGCCAGCCAGGGAACCAGAAACTATGGCTACACCTTC
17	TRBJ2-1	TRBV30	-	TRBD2	CAWGDPGLAGPYNEQFF	TGTGCCTGGGGTGACCCGGGACTAGCGGGACCCTACAATGAGCAGTTCTTC
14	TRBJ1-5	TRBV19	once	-	CASSTRDTNQPQHF	TGTGCCAGTAGTACCCGGGACACAAATCAGCCCCAGCATTTT
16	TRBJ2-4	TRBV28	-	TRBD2	CASSPSGSGNKNIQYF	TGTGCCAGCAGTCCCAGCGGGAGCGGGAACAAAAACATTCAGTACTTC
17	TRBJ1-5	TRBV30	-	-	CAWSAAKGHNSNQPQHF	TGTGCCTGGAGTGCGGCAAAGGGGCACAATAGCAATCAGCCCCAGCATTTT
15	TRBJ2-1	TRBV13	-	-	CASSSSRDSYNEQFF	TGTGCCAGCAGCTCGAGCCGGGACTCCTACAATGAGCAGTTCTTC
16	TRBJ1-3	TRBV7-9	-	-	CASTTAGTQGGNTIYF	TGTGCCAGCACCACAGCCGGGACACAAGGCGGAAACACCATATATTTT
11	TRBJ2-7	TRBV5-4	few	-	CASSSSYEQYF	TGTGCCAGCAGCTCTTCGTACGAGCAGTACTTC
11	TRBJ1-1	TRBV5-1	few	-	CASSQGPEAFF	TGCGCCAGCAGCCAGGGGCCTGAAGCTTTCTTT